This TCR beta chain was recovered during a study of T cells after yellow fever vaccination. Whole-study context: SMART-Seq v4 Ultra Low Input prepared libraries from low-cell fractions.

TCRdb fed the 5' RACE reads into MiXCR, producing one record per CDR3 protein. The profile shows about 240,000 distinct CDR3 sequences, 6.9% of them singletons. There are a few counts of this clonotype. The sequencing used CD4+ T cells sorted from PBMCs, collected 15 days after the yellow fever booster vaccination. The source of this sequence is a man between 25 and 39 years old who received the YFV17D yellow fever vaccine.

The DNA of the CDR3 is TGTGCCAGCAGTTACTCCAGTCAGCCCCAGCATTTT. Protein: CASSYSSQPQHF. The J gene is TRBJ1-5, the V gene TRBV6-2 or TRBV6-3; D not resolved. The V gene's germline CDR1 is MNHEY and CDR2 SVGEGT. The CDR3 extends over 12 amino acids. Trimming removed 0 bases from V and 6 bases from J, with 3 bases in between.